The rows below give T cell receptor beta chains drawn from one sample of a study of cytomegalovirus exposure and HLA in healthy donors. TCRdb keeps only in-frame clones here, not all; method: immunoSEQ multiplex PCR. The table shows some 150,000 clones, with 70% to 85% occurring only once. The sequenced sample was PBMCs. Every receptor here comes from a woman aged 25 to 39 in good health and CMV-seronegative. The CDR3 runs from the conserved cysteine through the conserved F or W. The D gene is left open where the match is weak. Clone size is given for some rows only: seen once, a few or many times, or a class if the clone is expanded.

d_gene: TRBD2; v_gene: TRBV7-2; abundance: -; j_gene: TRBJ2-3; CDR3aa: CASSLLLGLAGDTQYF; CDR3nt: TGTGCCAGCAGCTTATTACTGGGACTAGCGGGAGATACGCAGTATTTT
d_gene: TRBD2; v_gene: TRBV2; abundance: once; j_gene: TRBJ2-5; CDR3aa: CASSAGGAETQYF; CDR3nt: TGTGCCAGCAGCGCCGGGGGGGCGGAGACCCAGTACTTC
d_gene: TRBD1; v_gene: TRBV2; abundance: few; j_gene: TRBJ2-7; CDR3aa: CASSGGDRPLYEQYF; CDR3nt: TGTGCCAGCAGTGGGGGGGACAGGCCTCTCTACGAGCAGTACTTC
d_gene: -; v_gene: TRBV30; abundance: -; j_gene: TRBJ1-2; CDR3aa: CAWSTQGNWYGYTF; CDR3nt: TGTGCCTGGAGCACACAGGGTAATTGGTATGGCTACACCTTC
d_gene: -; v_gene: TRBV28; abundance: -; j_gene: TRBJ1-2; CDR3aa: CASSLNAGGYGYTF; CDR3nt: TGTGCCAGCAGTTTAAACGCCGGGGGCTATGGCTACACCTTC
d_gene: -; v_gene: TRBV30; abundance: -; j_gene: TRBJ1-3; CDR3aa: CAWNGGTRGNTIYF; CDR3nt: TGTGCCTGGAACGGAGGTACCCGGGGAAACACCATATATTTT
d_gene: TRBD1; v_gene: TRBV15; abundance: -; j_gene: TRBJ1-4; CDR3aa: CATRGGDRGGEKLFF; CDR3nt: TGTGCCACCAGGGGGGGGGACAGGGGGGGTGAAAAACTGTTTTTT
d_gene: -; v_gene: TRBV6-1; abundance: few; j_gene: TRBJ1-1; CDR3aa: CASSPSGGTTEAFF; CDR3nt: TGTGCCAGCAGCCCCTCCGGGGGGACCACTGAAGCTTTCTTT
d_gene: TRBD1; v_gene: TRBV9; abundance: once; j_gene: TRBJ2-3; CDR3aa: CASSVGTGSTDTQYF; CDR3nt: TGTGCCAGCAGCGTAGGGACAGGGAGCACAGATACGCAGTATTTT
d_gene: -; v_gene: TRBV15; abundance: -; j_gene: TRBJ2-3; CDR3aa: CATSRDGLAITDTQYF; CDR3nt: TGTGCCACCAGCAGAGATGGGCTAGCTATCACAGATACGCAGTATTTT
d_gene: -; v_gene: TRBV12-5; abundance: few; j_gene: TRBJ2-7; CDR3aa: CASGPTPRRQYF; CDR3nt: TGTGCTAGTGGTCCAACCCCCAGGCGGCAGTACTTC
d_gene: -; v_gene: TRBV16; abundance: -; j_gene: TRBJ2-7; CDR3aa: CASIQDPQGGEQYF; CDR3nt: TGTGCCAGCATCCAGGACCCCCAGGGGGGCGAGCAGTACTTC
d_gene: TRBD1; v_gene: TRBV5-4; abundance: -; j_gene: TRBJ2-7; CDR3aa: CASSQPGQQSYEQYF; CDR3nt: TGTGCCAGCAGCCAGCCGGGACAGCAATCCTACGAGCAGTACTTC
d_gene: TRBD1; v_gene: TRBV27; abundance: few; j_gene: TRBJ2-7; CDR3aa: CASSAMGTGDYEQYF; CDR3nt: TGTGCCAGCAGTGCCATGGGGACAGGGGACTACGAGCAGTACTTC
d_gene: -; v_gene: TRBV19; abundance: -; j_gene: TRBJ2-7; CDR3aa: CASSPPGFNYEQYF; CDR3nt: TGTGCCAGTAGTCCGCCCGGTTTTAACTACGAGCAGTACTTC
d_gene: -; v_gene: TRBV20-1; abundance: -; j_gene: TRBJ2-1; CDR3aa: CSALLYEQFF; CDR3nt: TGCAGTGCTTTATTGTATGAGCAGTTCTTC
d_gene: TRBD1; v_gene: TRBV11-2; abundance: -; j_gene: TRBJ2-7; CDR3aa: CASSLGDRRTYEQYF; CDR3nt: TGTGCCAGCAGCTTAGGGGACAGGAGGACCTACGAGCAGTACTTC
d_gene: TRBD1; v_gene: TRBV5-1; abundance: -; j_gene: TRBJ2-2; CDR3aa: CASSQNPPGQGTGELFF; CDR3nt: TGCGCCAGCAGCCAGAACCCACCGGGACAGGGAACCGGGGAGCTGTTTTTT
d_gene: -; v_gene: TRBV30; abundance: -; j_gene: TRBJ1-5; CDR3aa: CAWSAQGTGPQHF; CDR3nt: TGTGCCTGGAGTGCTCAGGGTACTGGGCCCCAGCATTTT
d_gene: -; v_gene: TRBV5-1; abundance: -; j_gene: TRBJ1-1; CDR3aa: CASSLVGQGINTEAFF; CDR3nt: TGCGCCAGCAGCTTGGTTGGACAAGGGATTAACACTGAAGCTTTCTTT
d_gene: TRBD2; v_gene: TRBV27; abundance: -; j_gene: TRBJ2-7; CDR3aa: CASSLSIELAAYEQYF; CDR3nt: TGTGCCAGCAGTTTATCGATCGAACTAGCGGCCTACGAGCAGTACTTC
d_gene: TRBD2; v_gene: TRBV5-6; abundance: few; j_gene: TRBJ2-3; CDR3aa: CASSSGLAGGITDTQYF; CDR3nt: TGTGCCAGCAGCTCCGGACTAGCGGGAGGTATCACAGATACGCAGTATTTT